This TCR beta chain was retrieved from a study of T cells expressing NK-cell markers. On the study more broadly: It was from sorted CD3+CD56+NKG2C+, CD3+CD56+NKG2C- and CD3+CD56-NKG2C+ T cells that TCR beta repertoires came. Study-wide findings and caveats: Topping the CD3+CD56-NKG2C+ fraction as well were these clonotypes, in a few donors.

Comment on this clonotype: No antigen is known for it.

TCR beta cDNA was made by 5'RACE template switching with UMIs. Using the 5' RACE reads, TCRdb records one entry per CDR3 protein without DNA. The table lists about 450,000 distinct CDR3 sequences. The CDR3 consists of 14 residues. The germline V gene has CDR1 MNHNS and CDR2 SASEGT. The V gene is TRBV6-1, the J gene TRBJ2-1. Sequencing was carried out using blood T cells: a sorted CD56 or NKG2C T cell subset, CD4+ or CD8+ T cells, or bulk PBMC T cells (not recorded which). The source is a woman between 18 and 70 years old in good health. The CDR3 is CVSRDYLGYNEQFF.